The present entry profiles one TCR beta chain with its context. Its antigen is not identified. A much larger clone is a single base away; this may be a read error. Molecular barcoding with unique molecular identifiers was used for the TCRbeta library. TCRdb reanalysed the PCR reads using MiXCR and keeps one entry per CDR3 protein. The table includes almost 600,000 distinct CDR3 sequences, more than 20% detected once. This sample stems from a study of T-cell reconstitution after alpha-beta-depleted transplantation in children. General study points: Roughly two months post-transplant, alpha-beta T cells reportedly originated from several hundred graft clones that had expanded. High day-60 TCRbeta diversity in some patients came from surviving recipient T cells and thymic progenitors. Newly generated T cells supplied most T-cell counts and diversity one year post-transplant.

This TCR came from a boy under two years old with Wiskott-Aldrich syndrome, due to receive a stem cell transplant. The sample here was PBMCs, taken before TCRalphabeta/CD19-depleted stem cell transplant.

This CDR3 reads CASSWDRDYGYTF. In DNA form, the CDR3 reads TGCGCCAGCAGCTGGGACAGGGACTATGGCTACACCTTC. The rearrangement uses TRBV5-1 and TRBJ1-2; 9 bases are shared with TRBD1. The trim removed 3 bases at V and 3 bases at J, leaving 0 bases unmatched. CDR1 is SGHRS and CDR2 is YFSETQ in the germline V gene. The CDR3 consists of 13 residues.